These 23 T cell receptor beta chains share one sample of origin, sequenced in a study of T cell responses to AZD1222 COVID-19 vaccine. TCRdb's copy holds only in-frame clones and misses some; the assay was immunoSEQ multiplex PCR. Here the sample spans 90,000 to 150,000 clones, more than 75% being singletons. The material was peripheral blood, obtained on day 0 of AZD1222 vaccination. The source of these receptors is an adult in good health.

The chain carries TRBV28 and TRBJ1-2; no firm D call. CDR3 size: 15 residues. V was pared by 8 bases and J by 3 bases, with 19 bases between. Germline V gene data show CDR1 as MDHEN and CDR2 as SYDVKM. The CDR3 loop reads CASSPPEGIHYGYTF. The CDR3 bases are TGTGCCAGCTCCCCCCCAGAAGGAATTCACTATGGCTACACCTTC.

The chain couples TRBV12-3 or TRBV12-4 to TRBJ1-5; D gene ambiguous. This CDR3 is built from 13 residues. The V gene lost 7 bases and the J gene lost 3 bases, with 10 bases spanning the gap. Here the CDR3 DNA reads TGTGCCAGCACCGCGGGGTTCAATCAGCCCCAGCATTTT. This codes for CASTAGFNQPQHF.

This chain connects TRBV7-2 to TRBJ1-5; D is possibly TRBD1 (6 bases). V was trimmed by 1 base and J by 3 bases, leaving 10 bases between them. The CDR3 spans 15 residues. Germline loops: CDR1 SGHTA, CDR2 FQGNSA. The CDR3 protein is CASSLVGGLNQPQHF. CDR3 nucleotides: TGTGCCAGCAGCTTAGTGGGGGGCCTCAATCAGCCCCAGCATTTT. The entire variable domain, with the rest obtained from reference TRBV7-2 and TRBJ1-5, is as follows: GAGVSQSPSNKVTEKGKDVELRCDPISGHTALYWYRQSLGQGLEFLIYFQGNSAPDKSGLPSDRFSAERTGGSVSTLTIQRTQQEDSAVYLCASSLVGGLNQPQHFGDGTRLSIL.

V gene TRBV28 combines with J gene TRBJ2-3, with D unresolved. There are 13 residues in the CDR3. Germline-derived CDR1 and CDR2 are MDHEN and SYDVKM. Deletions cut 3 bases from V and 2 bases from J, with 6 bases between. The CDR3 DNA follows: TGTGCCAGCAGTTTCGACACCACAGATACGCAGTATTTT. This gives the protein CASSFDTTDTQYF.

V and J are TRBV6-5 and TRBJ1-6; tentative D call: TRBD1 (5 bases). The CDR3 spans 15 residues. The V end was cut by 3 bases, the J end by 7 bases, with 13 bases between. Germline loops: CDR1 MNHEY, CDR2 SVGAGI. CDR3 nucleotides: TGTGCCAGCAGTTATGGGACGGCTCAAAATTCACCCCTCCACTTT. It yields the protein CASSYGTAQNSPLHF.

The chain uses TRBV18 and TRBJ2-1; the match to TRBD1 covers 7 bases. The CDR3 totals 15 residues. The V segment lost 0 bases and the J segment 6 bases; nucleotides outside the gene matches: 5. CDR1 is KGHSH, CDR2 LQKENI, per germline. The CDR3 sequence: CASSPPGQNGNEQFF. CDR3 DNA sequence: TGTGCCAGCTCACCACCGGGACAGAATGGCAATGAGCAGTTCTTC. The variable domain in full, completed from reference TRBV18 and TRBJ2-1, reads NAGVMQNPRHLVRRRGQEARLRCSPMKGHSHVYWYRQLPEEGLKFMVYLQKENIIDESGMPKERFSAEFPKEGPSILRIQQVVRGDSAAYFCASSPPGQNGNEQFFGPGTRLTVL.

The chain carries TRBV28 and TRBJ1-5, with no clear D. V was trimmed by 3 bases and J by 2 bases, leaving 8 bases between them. The germline V gene has CDR1 MDHEN and CDR2 SYDVKM. There are 14 residues in the CDR3. CDR3 DNA: TGTGCCAGCAGTTTCGGTAGGGGCAATCAGCCCCAGCATTTT. Translated, it gives CASSFGRGNQPQHF.

The V gene is TRBV4-3, the J gene TRBJ2-3; the D is unclear. This CDR3 contains 14 residues. V lost 4 bases to trimming and J lost 8 bases, with 16 bases between them. In germline, CDR1 is LGHNA, CDR2 YSLEER. As DNA, the CDR3 is TGCGCCAGCAGCCGTAACCAAGGCTATGGTACGCAGTATTTT. Its protein product is CASSRNQGYGTQYF.

With respect to this clone: Other DNA variants within this sample encode the same CDR3. V and J are TRBV18 and TRBJ2-7, with TRBD1 matching 11 bases. The CDR3 sequence is 14 residues long. The V gene end was trimmed by 3 bases and the J gene end by 4 bases; junction bases not matched to a gene: 2. Per germline, CDR1 KGHSH and CDR2 LQKENI. The CDR3 DNA reads as TGTGCCAGCTCACCCGGGACAGGGGGATACGAGCAGTACTTC. It translates to CASSPGTGGYEQYF.

This chain connects TRBV18 to TRBJ1-2; D perhaps matches TRBD1 (5 bases). CDR1 is KGHSH, CDR2 LQKENI, per germline. V dropped 3 bases and J dropped 3 bases, with 14 bases sitting between them. The CDR3 loop spans 15 amino acids. CDR3 in DNA: TGTGCCAGCTCACCTTCATCGGGGGGGGACTATGGCTACACCTTC. Amino acids: CASSPSSGGDYGYTF. The full variable domain, in which reference TRBV18 and TRBJ1-2 provide the parts outside the CDR3, is NAGVMQNPRHLVRRRGQEARLRCSPMKGHSHVYWYRQLPEEGLKFMVYLQKENIIDESGMPKERFSAEFPKEGPSILRIQQVVRGDSAAYFCASSPSSGGDYGYTFGSGTRLTVV.

This sequence joins TRBV7-2 and TRBJ2-3; tentatively, D is TRBD1 (6 bases). Germline V CDR1 and CDR2: SGHTA, FQGNSA. The CDR3 runs 14 residues. Deletions cut 5 bases from V and 6 bases from J, with 15 bases between. CDR3 sequence: CASSPQGFMDTQYF. In DNA form, the CDR3 reads TGTGCCAGCAGCCCCCAGGGGTTCATGGATACGCAGTATTTT. Complete variable domain (other parts from reference TRBV7-2 and TRBJ2-3): GAGVSQSPSNKVTEKGKDVELRCDPISGHTALYWYRQSLGQGLEFLIYFQGNSAPDKSGLPSDRFSAERTGGSVSTLTIQRTQQEDSAVYLCASSPQGFMDTQYFGPGTRLTVL.

The chain combines TRBV7-6 with TRBJ2-2, with TRBD1 identical over 8 bases. The CDR3 spans 16 residues. The germline V gene has CDR1 SGHVS and CDR2 FNYEAQ. V trimming: 5 bases; J trimming: 4 bases; junction bases outside the gene matches: 9. In DNA, the CDR3 is TGTGCCAGCAGCCCAGGACAGGGACAACTCACCGGGGAGCTGTTTTTT. Translating gives CASSPGQGQLTGELFF.

This clone was observed once. V is TRBV29-1 and J is TRBJ2-1; D is possibly TRBD1 (5 bases). The germline V and J ends were trimmed by 2 bases and 4 bases, with 12 bases remaining between them. This CDR3 is built from 14 residues. Germline lookup yields CDR1 SQVTM and CDR2 ANQGSEA. The CDR3 nucleotides read TGCAGCGTTGAATGGGCAGGGAAATACAATGAGCAGTTCTTC. Its protein is CSVEWAGKYNEQFF.

This chain connects TRBV7-9 to TRBJ1-2; 8 bases fit TRBD1. The CDR3 has 15 amino acids. Per the germline V gene, CDR1 is SEHNR and CDR2 is FQNEAQ (reference sequence). V shed 5 bases and J 3 bases; nucleotides not matched to a gene: 8. Here the CDR3 DNA reads TGTGCCAGCAGCGGGGGGGACAGGCTCTACTATGGCTACACCTTC. Residues: CASSGGDRLYYGYTF.

The rearrangement uses TRBV7-9 and TRBJ1-2; 10 bases map to TRBD1. The trim removed 6 bases at V and 8 bases at J, leaving 12 bases unmatched. The CDR3 consists of 15 residues. From germline, CDR1 is SEHNR and CDR2 FQNEAQ (reference sequence). This chain's CDR3 is CASSPRQGAAEGYTF. The CDR3 region has the DNA TGTGCCAGCAGTCCGAGACAGGGGGCCGCGGAGGGCTACACCTTC.

The J gene is TRBJ1-2, the V gene TRBV10-3; possible D gene TRBD1, 6 bases. From germline, CDR1 is ENHRY and CDR2 SYGVKD. V was shortened by 2 bases and J by 10 bases, with 8 bases between the two germline ends. This CDR3 has 11 amino acids. The CDR3 sequence: CAISEGGPYTF. CDR3 coding DNA: TGTGCCATCAGTGAGGGGGGCCCCTACACCTTC.

The V gene is TRBV18, the J gene TRBJ2-1; 8 nucleotides agree with TRBD2. The CDR3 spans 16 residues. Trimming at V came to 3 bases and at J to 6 bases, leaving 10 bases not matched to a gene. Per the germline V gene, CDR1 is KGHSH and CDR2 is LQKENI. The CDR3 spells CASSPPGLAGSNEQFF. The CDR3 bases are TGTGCCAGCTCACCCCCGGGGTTAGCGGGGTCCAATGAGCAGTTCTTC.

The chain combines TRBV28 with TRBJ2-7; the D gene could be TRBD1 or TRBD2 (5 bases each). The germline CDR1 and CDR2 sequences are MDHEN and SYDVKM. The CDR3 totals 13 residues. With 3 bases removed from V and 6 bases from J, the gap between germline ends came to 12 bases. CDR3 bases: TGTGCCAGCAGTTTGAGTCGGGACGGCGAGCAGTACTTC. Protein sequence: CASSLSRDGEQYF.

The chain combines TRBV29-1 with TRBJ2-3, with 7 bases aligning to TRBD2. The germline V gene has CDR1 SQVTM and CDR2 ANQGSEA. This CDR3 comprises 13 residues. Trimming took 8 bases from V and 5 from J; bases not matched to a gene: 10. The CDR3 region is CSTAPGGEDTQYF. CDR3 sequence (DNA): TGCAGCACCGCCCCTGGGGGGGAAGATACGCAGTATTTT.

The chain is built from TRBV2 and TRBJ1-3; 9 bases line up with TRBD1. Germline assignment: CDR1 SNHLY and CDR2 FYNNEI. This CDR3 is built from 16 residues. V trimming: 3 bases; J trimming: 4 bases; junction bases outside the gene matches: 7. CDR3 residues: CASSDQRQGVGNTIYF. The CDR3 nucleotides read TGTGCCAGCAGTGACCAAAGACAGGGGGTCGGAAACACCATATATTTT.

V gene TRBV27 combines with J gene TRBJ1-2; TRBD1 matches at 8 bases. V dropped 4 bases and J dropped 3; count of bases not matched to a gene: 1. Germline V gene data show CDR1 as MNHEY and CDR2 as SMNVEV (reference sequence). The CDR3 runs 13 residues. CDR3 nucleotides: TGTGCCAGCAGTTACAGGGGGGACTATGGCTACACCTTC. Translated: CASSYRGDYGYTF.

This clone was recorded a few times. The chain couples TRBV6-2 or TRBV6-3 to TRBJ2-2; D is ambiguous. Trimming left V 1 base short and J 6 bases short, with 6 bases between. Germline CDR1 and CDR2: MNHEY and SVGEGT. The CDR3 loop spans 13 amino acids. The CDR3 sequence is CASSYFQSGELFF. The CDR3 bases are TGTGCCAGCAGTTACTTTCAGTCCGGGGAGCTGTTTTTT.

The rearrangement uses TRBV19 and TRBJ1-5, with D possibly being TRBD1 (5 bases). Deletions cut 4 bases from V and 2 bases from J, with 18 bases between. From germline, CDR1 is LNHDA and CDR2 SQIVND (reference sequence). The CDR3 sequence is 17 residues long. CDR3 region: CASSKGQGGRGNQPQHF. In DNA, the CDR3 is TGTGCCAGTAGTAAAGGGCAGGGCGGGAGAGGCAATCAGCCCCAGCATTTT. Variable domain in full (rest from reference TRBV19 and TRBJ1-5): DGGITQSPKYLFRKEGQNVTLSCEQNLNHDAMYWYRQDPGQGLRLIYYSQIVNDFQKGDIAEGYSVSREKKESFPLTVTSAQKNPTAFYLCASSKGQGGRGNQPQHFGDGTRLSIL.